Following are 23 T cell receptor beta chains from one sample sequenced in a study of blood T cells in healthy people across ages. With a J-beta primer mix and a sample-barcoded 5' primer, a second PCR ran roughly 6 to 12 cycles. TCRdb used MiXCR to reprocess the 5' RACE reads, holding one entry per CDR3 protein. Here the sample spans roughly 500,000 distinct CDR3 sequences, 25% to 30% being singletons. The sequenced sample consisted of blood. These receptors originate from a woman aged 70-85 years in good health.

This clonotype has just a few counts. CDR3: CASSLDGGPGELFF. The DNA of the CDR3 is TGCGCCAGCAGCTTGGATGGGGGGCCCGGGGAGCTGTTTTTT. The chain employs TRBV5-1 and TRBJ2-2; the D call may be TRBD1 or TRBD2 (6 bases each). In germline, CDR1 is SGHRS, CDR2 YFSETQ. V lost 0 bases and J 6 bases, leaving 9 bases between the germline ends. The CDR3 covers 14 residues.

The chain has TRBV7-2 and TRBJ2-7; 11 nucleotides line up with TRBD1. Unmatched junction bases numbered 5, after V lost 7 bases and J lost 3 bases. The germline V gene encodes CDR1 SGHTA and CDR2 FQGNSA. This CDR3 comprises 14 residues. The CDR3 reads CASIRDRGDYEQYF. The CDR3, as DNA: TGTGCCAGCATTAGGGACAGGGGGGACTACGAGCAGTACTTC.

This clonotype appeared many times. The V call is TRBV9, the J call TRBJ2-1; the D is unclear. V shed 0 bases and J shed 6 bases, with 10 bases lying between them. CDR3 length: 14 residues. Per the germline V gene, CDR1 is SGDLS and CDR2 is YYNGEE. As DNA, the CDR3 is TGTGCCAGCAGCGTAGCGACACTTGTCAATGAGCAGTTCTTC. Residues: CASSVATLVNEQFF.

About this clonotype itself: A clone one base away is much larger, so this may be a read error. The rearrangement uses TRBV4-3 and TRBJ2-2; no definite D call. CDR1 LGHNA and CDR2 YSLEER come from the germline V gene. The CDR3 runs 16 residues. The CDR3 region has the DNA TGCGCCAGCAGCCAAGCCGTCTTGGAAGACACCTGGGAGCTGTTTTTT. It codes for CASSQAVLEDTWELFF.

This clonotype was observed once. The rearrangement uses TRBV4-3 and TRBJ2-7, with 10 positions matching TRBD2. Germline V gene lookup returns CDR1 LGHNA and CDR2 YSLEER. Trimming removed 1 base from V and 5 bases from J; junction bases left unmatched: 14. This CDR3 has 18 residues. Written as DNA, the CDR3 is TGCGCCAGCAGCCAAGGGACTAGCGGCCGCCGACGCTTCAACGAGCAGTACTTC. Translating it yields CASSQGTSGRRRFNEQYF.

V usage is TRBV18 and J usage is TRBJ1-1; D is unclear. V lost 3 bases and J 1 base, leaving 15 bases between the germline ends. CDR3 length: 16 amino acids. Looked up from germline, CDR1 is KGHSH and CDR2 is LQKENI. As DNA, the CDR3 is TGTGCCAGCTCACCCTTACGGGGATCGGGGAACACTGAAGCTTTCTTT. This codes for CASSPLRGSGNTEAFF.

Concerning this clonotype itself: Lacking the conserved final phenylalanine or tryptophan, this CDR3 likely reflects a read error. The V gene is TRBV5-1, the J gene TRBJ2-3, with TRBD1 as a possible D gene (6 bases). The CDR3 runs to 14 residues. Germline V gene sequence: CDR1 SGHRS, CDR2 YFSETQ. Trimming removed 5 bases at V and 0 bases at J, with 10 bases between. The DNA of the CDR3 is TGCGCCAGCAGGCAGGGGTTTAGCACAGATACGCAGTATCTT. This codes for CASRQGFSTDTQYL.

This clonotype was seen only a few times. V gene TRBV5-1 combines with J gene TRBJ2-6; 10 positions match TRBD1. Germline lookup yields CDR1 SGHRS and CDR2 YFSETQ. The trim removed 4 bases at V and 2 bases at J, leaving 6 bases unmatched. The CDR3 is 17 residues long. The CDR3 reads CASSREGQGAGANVLTF. CDR3 DNA: TGCGCCAGCAGCAGGGAAGGACAGGGGGCTGGGGCCAACGTCCTGACTTTC. Using reference TRBV5-1 and TRBJ2-6 for the parts outside the CDR3, the full variable domain is KAGVTQTPRYLIKTRGQQVTLSCSPISGHRSVSWYQQTPGQGLQFLFEYFSETQRNKGNFPGRFSGRQFSNSRSEMNVSTLELGDSALYLCASSREGQGAGANVLTFGAGSRLTVL.

This clonotype was detected a few times. The chain employs TRBV5-1 and TRBJ2-5; possibly TRBD2 for D (6 bases). The CDR3 covers 13 residues. Germline CDR1 SGHRS, CDR2 YFSETQ. V was trimmed by 7 bases and J by 5 bases, leaving 15 bases between them. CDR3 in DNA: TGCGCCAGCCACCTTCAGGGAGGCGAGACCCAGTACTTC. Protein: CASHLQGGETQYF.

This clonotype came up a few times. The chain recombines TRBV3-1 with TRBJ2-1; the match to TRBD2 covers 11 bases. The V segment lost 3 bases and the J segment 1 base; nucleotides outside the gene matches: 2. Germline V gives CDR1 LGHDT, CDR2 YNNKEL (reference sequence). There are 16 residues in the CDR3. In DNA form, the CDR3 reads TGTGCCAGCAGCCAGGCTAGCGGGGGGTCCTACAATGAGCAGTTCTTC. This encodes CASSQASGGSYNEQFF.

The V and J genes are TRBV5-5 and TRBJ2-6, with D unclear. The CDR3 totals 18 residues. Germline CDR1 SGHKS, CDR2 YYEKEE (reference sequence). Trimming cost V 3 bases and J 5 bases, with 21 bases left between them. The CDR3 loop reads CASSSDVVSTQRANVLTF. DNA for the CDR3: TGTGCCAGCAGCTCAGATGTGGTTTCTACTCAACGGGCCAACGTCCTGACTTTC.

This clonotype was detected only a few times. The chain employs TRBV20-1 and TRBJ1-2; 10 positions match TRBD1. CDR3 length equals 13 residues. CDR1 and CDR2 from the germline V gene are DFQATT and SNEGSKA (reference sequence). V dropped 4 bases and J dropped 7; count of bases not matched to a gene: 6. The CDR3 DNA follows: TGCAGTGCTACCCCGGGACAGGGGCGTGGCTACACCTTC. As protein: CSATPGQGRGYTF.

This clonotype came up a few times. The CDR3 sequence is CASEREETQYF. The CDR3 DNA sequence: TGTGCCAGCGAGCGGGAAGAGACCCAGTACTTC. The chain combines TRBV7-9 with TRBJ2-5, with a weak D call TRBD2 (6 bases). Trimming took 8 bases from V and 3 from J, leaving 7 bases between them. Germline loops: CDR1 SEHNR, CDR2 FQNEAQ (reference sequence). The CDR3 is 11 amino acids.

The chain is built from TRBV3-1 and TRBJ1-1; tentative D call: TRBD1 (5 bases). The CDR3 spans 11 residues. Germline values: CDR1 LGHDT, CDR2 YNNKEL (reference sequence). Deletions cut 8 bases from V and 4 bases from J, with 8 bases between. The CDR3 is CASLGGTEAFF. The CDR3 nucleotides are TGTGCCAGCTTGGGGGGCACTGAAGCTTTCTTT. Full variable domain (outside the CDR3, taken from reference TRBV3-1 and TRBJ1-1): DTAVSQTPKYLVTQMGNDKSIKCEQNLGHDTMYWYKQDSKKFLKIMFSYNNKELIINETVPNRFSPKSPDKAHLNLHINSLELGDSAVYFCASLGGTEAFFGQGTRLTVV.

Of note for this clonotype: At one boundary the junction diverges from the germline segment, which might be a read error. This chain uses TRBV29-1 with TRBJ2-5; 7 bases align to TRBD1. The CDR3 totals 13 residues. Germline CDR1 SQVTM, CDR2 ANQGSEA. Here the CDR3 reads CSVEVQGDSRPFF. The CDR3 DNA reads as TGCAGCGTTGAAGTCCAGGGGGACAGTAGGCCGTTCTTC.

This clonotype was seen more than once but under ten times. DNA of the CDR3: TGTGCCAGCAGTTCGGACGGGGGAGGCTATGGCTACACCTTC. Translated, it gives CASSSDGGGYGYTF. The genes are TRBV27 and TRBJ1-2, with D possibly being TRBD1 (5 bases). CDR3 length equals 14 residues. Germline loops: CDR1 MNHEY, CDR2 SMNVEV (reference sequence). Trimming removed 4 bases from V and 4 bases from J, with 13 bases in between.

The sample holds one count of this clonotype. J is TRBJ1-1 and V is TRBV7-9; TRBD1 matches 11 bases. The CDR3 has 14 residues. V was clipped by 4 bases and J by 6 bases; unmatched bases: 4. The germline CDR1 and CDR2 sequences are SEHNR and FQNEAQ (reference sequence). CDR3 in DNA: TGTGCCAGCAGCTCGCCGGGACAGGGGGCTGAAGCTTTCTTT. Translation: CASSSPGQGAEAFF.

The rearrangement links TRBV20-1 to TRBJ1-2; tentative D call: TRBD1 (6 bases). V was cut by 4 bases and J by 3 bases, with 12 bases left in between. Germline loops: CDR1 DFQATT, CDR2 SNEGSKA (reference sequence). The CDR3 consists of 13 residues. The CDR3 nucleotides are TGCAGTGCTATCCGGGACAAAGACTATGGCTACACCTTC. Amino acids: CSAIRDKDYGYTF.

This clonotype occurred a few times. The chain joins TRBV20-1 to TRBJ1-3; D perhaps matches TRBD1 (6 bases). Per germline, CDR1 DFQATT and CDR2 SNEGSKA (reference sequence). The CDR3 consists of 15 residues. The V and J ends lost 0 bases and 7 bases respectively, with 16 bases between them. The CDR3 coding sequence is TGCAGTGCTAGAGATAGACTGGCGGGACATAACACCATATATTTT. Its translation: CSARDRLAGHNTIYF.

This clonotype has more than one count but fewer than ten. This sequence joins TRBV11-1 and TRBJ2-5; 7 bases match TRBD2. The CDR3 contains 17 residues. CDR1 and CDR2 (germline): SGHAT, FQDESV (reference sequence). The junction had 13 bases not matched to a gene; V was cut back by 3 bases and J by 3 bases. For the CDR3, the DNA is TGTGCCAGCAGCTTGTACTTGGGCGGGGGAAGTGAAGAGACCCAGTACTTC. This encodes CASSLYLGGGSEETQYF. The full variable domain, with the rest looked up from reference TRBV11-1 and TRBJ2-5, is EAEVAQSPRYKITEKSQAVAFWCDPISGHATLYWYRQILGQGPELLVQFQDESVVDDSQLPKDRFSAERLKGVDSTLKIQPAELGDSAMYLCASSLYLGGGSEETQYFGPGTRLLVL.

This clonotype was observed a handful of times. The genes are TRBV12-3 or TRBV12-4 and TRBJ2-3; 9 bases line up with TRBD2. V gave up 6 bases and J gave up 4 bases; unmatched junction bases: 5. The CDR3 sequence is 14 residues long. The CDR3 nucleotides are TGTGCCAGCAGCGCGGGGGGGCTGCCAGATACGCAGTATTTT. Translated: CASSAGGLPDTQYF.

The chain employs TRBV29-1 and TRBJ2-7; a weak D match, TRBD2 (5 bases). V gave up 7 bases and J gave up 0 bases, with 13 bases separating them. Germline V gene lookup returns CDR1 SQVTM and CDR2 ANQGSEA. There are 13 residues in the CDR3. CDR3 sequence reads: CSANMGSSYEQYF. In DNA, the CDR3 is TGCAGCGCTAATATGGGGAGCTCCTACGAGCAGTACTTC.

This rearrangement joins TRBV27 to TRBJ1-2; TRBD1 is a possible D gene (6 bases). The CDR3 loop spans 14 amino acids. Trimming stripped 5 bases from V and 7 bases from J, with 17 bases between. CDR1 is MNHEY, CDR2 SMNVEV, per germline (reference sequence). The CDR3 nucleotides are TGTGCCAGCAGTCCGTCCGGAGGGGGACTTGGCTACACCTTC. The encoded protein is CASSPSGGGLGYTF.